Presented here are 2 T cell receptor beta chains from one specimen sequenced in a study of cytomegalovirus exposure and HLA in healthy donors. The study ran its PCR with 60 Vbeta and 13 Jbeta primers. Repertoires were generated with immunoSEQ multiplex PCR, while TCRdb's copy carries only in-frame clones and drops some. The sample has over 150,000 clones; about 80% are singletons. What was sequenced was PBMCs. Receptors were obtained from a man aged 40-49 years in good health and CMV-seronegative.

The sample holds a few counts of this clone. This specimen includes other DNA sequences encoding the same CDR3. The chain couples TRBV27 to TRBJ2-5; TRBD1 is a possible D gene (6 bases). This CDR3 has 14 residues. V lost 2 bases and J lost 0, with 7 bases in between. Germline CDR1 MNHEY, CDR2 SMNVEV (reference sequence). The DNA for the CDR3 is TGTGCCAGCAGTTTAAGGGGGAACCAAGAGACCCAGTACTTC. As protein: CASSLRGNQETQYF.

V usage is TRBV7-2 and J usage is TRBJ2-2; the match to TRBD2 covers 9 bases. Germline V lookup: CDR1 SGHTA, CDR2 FQGNSA. The V gene end was trimmed by 5 bases and the J gene end by 5 bases; junction bases not matched to a gene: 6. The CDR3 has 15 amino acids. The DNA for the CDR3 is TGTGCCAGCAGCACAAGCGGGAGGTTAACCGGGGAGCTGTTTTTT. Translating gives CASSTSGRLTGELFF.